This entry lists 27 T cell receptor beta chains sequenced from one sample in a study of cytomegalovirus exposure and HLA in healthy donors. Primers included in the PCR were 60 Vbeta and 13 Jbeta primers. Measured with immunoSEQ multiplex PCR; TCRdb has only the in-frame clones, and not every one. The sample holds some 180,000 clones, 10% to 15% seen once. The material sequenced was PBMCs. These TCRs come from a man aged 45-65 years in good health and CMV-seropositive.

This clone was seen only a few times. The V gene is TRBV6-1, the J gene TRBJ2-3, with TRBD1 identical over 10 bases. Germline V gene sequence: CDR1 MNHNS, CDR2 SASEGT. V gave up 10 bases and J gave up 4 bases; unmatched junction bases: 11. CDR3 size: 15 residues. The CDR3 loop reads CATHRRGTGADTQYF. For the CDR3, the DNA is TGTGCCACCCACAGGAGGGGGACAGGGGCAGATACGCAGTATTTT.

V gene TRBV6-1 combines with J gene TRBJ2-3, with TRBD2 identical over 10 bases. The CDR3 is 17 residues long. Germline V CDR1 and CDR2: MNHNS, SASEGT. Trimming took 2 bases from V and 3 from J; bases not matched to a gene: 8. In DNA, the CDR3 is TGTGCCAGCAGTGAATGGCAAGCGGGGGGGCCAACAGATACGCAGTATTTT. Translating it yields CASSEWQAGGPTDTQYF.

This clone was seen a handful of times. The genes are TRBV29-1 and TRBJ2-7; tentative D call: TRBD2 (6 bases). Trimming took off 7 bases at V and 6 bases at J, with 19 bases between the two ends. The CDR3 has 13 residues. Germline V CDR1 and CDR2: SQVTM, ANQGSEA. The CDR3 bases are TGCAGCGGTGGGGGACTCCGAGGGGCCGAGCAGTACTTC. Translating gives CSGGGLRGAEQYF.

This clone was counted between two and nine times. The CDR3 sequence: CASSQVSQSGANVLTF. In nucleotides, the CDR3 is TGCGCCAGCAGCCAAGTCTCACAGTCTGGGGCCAACGTCCTGACTTTC. The chain carries TRBV4-3 and TRBJ2-6; D gene ambiguous. The V gene's germline CDR1 is LGHNA and CDR2 YSLEER. The CDR3 totals 16 residues. V dropped 1 base and J dropped 1 base, with 8 bases sitting between them.

Concerning this clone itself: The sample has other DNA sequences that encode this CDR3 too. V is TRBV13 and J is TRBJ1-2; 8 bases are shared with TRBD1. The J segment lost 3 bases and the V segment lost 0 bases, leaving 0 bases of the junction unmatched. Germline V gene lookup returns CDR1 PRHDT and CDR2 FYEKMQ (reference sequence). The CDR3 totals 14 residues. The CDR3 spells CASSLGTGDYGYTF. The CDR3 bases are TGTGCCAGCAGCTTAGGGACAGGGGACTATGGCTACACCTTC.

This clone has ten or more counts. The V and J genes are TRBV5-4 and TRBJ1-6; 12 bases align to TRBD1. CDR3 length equals 16 residues. The trim removed 4 bases at V and 9 bases at J, leaving 8 bases unmatched. Germline CDR1 and CDR2: SGHNT and YYREEE (reference sequence). CDR3 amino acids: CASSPGQGAGGSPLHF. Here the CDR3 DNA reads TGTGCCAGCAGCCCGGGACAGGGGGCAGGAGGTTCACCCCTCCACTTT.

The V gene is TRBV9, the J gene TRBJ1-3; unclear D gene. This CDR3 contains 16 residues. V lost 4 bases, J lost 4 bases, and 18 bases lay in between. Germline CDR1 reads SGDLS; CDR2 reads YYNGEE. The CDR3 DNA reads as TGTGCCAGCAGCAAAATCGGGTCTAGAGGGGGAAACACCATATATTTT. Protein product: CASSKIGSRGGNTIYF.

This clone turned up a few times. This chain joins TRBV11-2 and TRBJ1-6; 10 bases agree with TRBD1. J was trimmed by 7 bases and V by 5 bases; bases with no gene match: 11. There are 17 residues in the CDR3. CDR1 and CDR2 (germline): SGHAT, FQNNGV. As DNA, the CDR3 is TGTGCCAGCAGCCCCCGGGACAGGGGACTGCGGAATTCACCCCTCCACTTT. Amino acids: CASSPRDRGLRNSPLHF.

This clone was seen more than once but under ten times. The junction and the germline gene differ at one end; a read error may be behind it. This rearrangement joins TRBV7-7 to TRBJ1-4; no clear D. The CDR3 sequence is 15 residues long. CDR1 and CDR2 from the germline V gene are SSHAT and FNYEAQ (reference sequence). CDR3 DNA sequence: TGTGCTAGCAGCTTAGTGAGGTTGAACGCCGCAAAACTGTTTTTT. As protein: CASSLVRLNAAKLFF.

This clone was seen a handful of times. This rearrangement joins TRBV5-1 to TRBJ2-5; 7 bases match TRBD1. Losses at the gene ends were 0 bases for V and 1 base for J; bases not matched to a gene: 3. This CDR3 has 15 residues. Germline loops: CDR1 SGHRS, CDR2 YFSETQ. Written as DNA, the CDR3 is TGCGCCAGCAGCTTGGCCTGGACAGGCCAAGAGACCCAGTACTTC. It codes for CASSLAWTGQETQYF. The full variable domain, rest sourced from reference TRBV5-1 and TRBJ2-5, is KAGVTQTPRYLIKTRGQQVTLSCSPISGHRSVSWYQQTPGQGLQFLFEYFSETQRNKGNFPGRFSGRQFSNSRSEMNVSTLELGDSALYLCASSLAWTGQETQYFGPGTRLLVL.

This clone came up once. The J gene is TRBJ2-7, the V gene TRBV5-1, with 7 nucleotides matching TRBD2. The CDR3 consists of 15 residues. The junction had 6 bases not matched to a gene; V was cut back by 0 bases and J by 3 bases. CDR1 and CDR2 from the germline V gene are SGHRS and YFSETQ. CDR3 nucleotide sequence: TGCGCCAGCAGCTTGGCCATGGGGGGGGGCTACGAGCAGTACGTC. As protein: CASSLAMGGGYEQYV.

The table lists this clone with a few counts. This sequence joins TRBV5-1 and TRBJ1-4, with a weak D call TRBD1 (5 bases). The length of the CDR3 is 15 residues. Trimming shortened V by 0 bases and J by 4 bases, and 10 bases separated the two germline ends. Germline assignment: CDR1 SGHRS and CDR2 YFSETQ. The CDR3 sequence is CASSLGGRVNEKLFF. CDR3 nucleotide sequence: TGCGCCAGCAGCTTGGGAGGCAGGGTTAATGAAAAACTGTTTTTT.

This clone was seen a few times. The chain recombines TRBV9 with TRBJ2-3; TRBD2 aligns across 7 bases. There are 16 residues in the CDR3. With 4 bases clipped from V and 2 bases from J, the junction kept 10 bases outside the gene matches. The V gene's germline CDR1 is SGDLS and CDR2 YYNGEE. The CDR3 is CASSPLGGGYTDTQYF. CDR3 coding DNA: TGTGCCAGCAGCCCGCTGGGGGGGGGATACACAGATACGCAGTATTTT.

The chain joins TRBV11-3 to TRBJ2-7; TRBD1 aligns across 7 bases. V dropped 9 bases and J dropped 1; count of bases not matched to a gene: 6. From germline, CDR1 is SGHNT and CDR2 YENEEA. This CDR3 spans 13 amino acids. The CDR3 coding sequence is TGTGCCAGAGGACAGGTAAAGTCCTACGAGCAGTACGTC. This sequence encodes CARGQVKSYEQYV.

The chain recombines TRBV27 with TRBJ1-4; TRBD1 might be the D (6 bases). Trimming left V 5 bases short and J 10 bases short, with 23 bases between. The CDR3 consists of 16 residues. Germline assignment: CDR1 MNHEY and CDR2 SMNVEV (reference sequence). The DNA of the CDR3 is TGTGCCAGCAGTCTCCAACGGGACATTGTATTCGGAAAACTGTTTTTT. Translating gives CASSLQRDIVFGKLFF.

This chain joins TRBV7-9 and TRBJ2-3, with unresolved D. Germline lookup yields CDR1 SEHNR and CDR2 FQNEAQ (reference sequence). V gave up 5 bases and J gave up 2 bases, with 8 bases separating them. This CDR3 contains 13 residues. CDR3 DNA sequence: TGTGCCAGCAGCGAACAGAACACAGATACGCAGTATTTT. Translated: CASSEQNTDTQYF.

The CDR3 DNA sequence: TGTGCCAGCAGCTTAGCGCGGAACACTGAAGCTTTCTTT. This encodes CASSLARNTEAFF. The rearrangement joins TRBV11-1 to TRBJ1-1; unclear D gene. This CDR3 has 13 amino acids. Trimming left V 0 bases short and J 1 base short, with 3 bases between. Germline CDR1 and CDR2: SGHAT and FQDESV (reference sequence).

This clone was counted a few times. The chain employs TRBV2 and TRBJ1-1, with D possibly matching TRBD1 (5 bases). The V end was cut by 3 bases, the J end by 5 bases, with 10 bases between. CDR1 and CDR2 (germline): SNHLY, FYNNEI. This CDR3 region has 13 residues. CDR3 coding DNA: TGTGCCAGCAGTGACGAAGGGGTAACTGAAGCTTTCTTT. It translates to CASSDEGVTEAFF.

This clone showed up just a few times. The CDR3 DNA reads TGTGCCAGCAGTGGGACTAGCGGGGGAGGGGAGCTGTTTTTT. Amino acids: CASSGTSGGGELFF. This chain links TRBV2 with TRBJ2-2; 13 positions match TRBD2. V lost 4 bases, J lost 8 bases, and 1 base stayed unmatched. The CDR3 extends over 14 amino acids. Germline V gives CDR1 SNHLY, CDR2 FYNNEI.

The chain links TRBV9 to TRBJ1-5; 8 bases are shared with TRBD1. J was trimmed by 5 bases and V by 5 bases; bases with no gene match: 6. Germline V gene data show CDR1 as SGDLS and CDR2 as YYNGEE. The CDR3 has 14 amino acids. The CDR3 bases are TGTGCCAGCAGTCGGACAGGGACCCATCAGCCCCAGCATTTT. It specifies CASSRTGTHQPQHF.

CDR3 in amino acids: CASTLGTGKAGELFF. The CDR3 DNA reads TGTGCCAGCACCCTGGGAACAGGGAAGGCCGGGGAGCTGTTTTTT. The chain employs TRBV11-3 and TRBJ2-2; maybe TRBD1 (6 bases). Germline values: CDR1 SGHNT, CDR2 YENEEA. The CDR3 is made up of 15 amino acids. V gave up 7 bases and J gave up 6 bases, with 18 bases separating them.

The gene calls are TRBV18 and TRBJ2-1, with 7 bases lining up with TRBD1. Germline CDR1 is KGHSH and CDR2 is LQKENI. The CDR3 totals 18 residues. With V trimmed by 6 bases and J by 5 bases, 19 bases remained unmatched. The CDR3 region is CASSTTSPRDRANNEQFF. The CDR3 DNA sequence: TGTGCCAGCTCCACCACCTCCCCCCGGGACAGAGCCAACAATGAGCAGTTCTTC. The full variable domain, rest sourced from reference TRBV18 and TRBJ2-1, is NAGVMQNPRHLVRRRGQEARLRCSPMKGHSHVYWYRQLPEEGLKFMVYLQKENIIDESGMPKERFSAEFPKEGPSILRIQQVVRGDSAAYFCASSTTSPRDRANNEQFFGPGTRLTVL.

V usage is TRBV4-2 and J usage is TRBJ2-7, with 9 bases aligning to TRBD2. Germline lookup yields CDR1 LGHNA and CDR2 YNFKEQ. The CDR3 extends over 17 amino acids. The trim removed 0 bases at V and 2 bases at J, leaving 8 bases unmatched. In DNA form, the CDR3 reads TGTGCCAGCAGCCAAGATCAGGGGAGCGGGGGGCCCTACGAGCAGTACTTC. Residues: CASSQDQGSGGPYEQYF.

A few counts support this clone. The chain links TRBV5-8 to TRBJ2-5; 8 bases are shared with TRBD1. V lost 1 base and J lost 5; bases outside the gene matches: 4. The CDR3 sequence is 14 residues long. Germline CDR1 SGHTS, CDR2 YDEGEE. CDR3 region: CASSLPGGLETQYF. For the CDR3, the DNA is TGTGCCAGCAGCTTGCCAGGGGGCTTGGAGACCCAGTACTTC.

In this sample, this clone turned up a few times. This chain joins TRBV28 and TRBJ1-6, with D hard to call. V shed 2 bases and J shed 9 bases, with 11 bases lying between them. The CDR3 length is 14 residues. CDR1 and CDR2 (germline): MDHEN, SYDVKM. CDR3 sequence (DNA): TGTGCCAGCAGTTTAGCGGATCCGCTTTCACCCCTCCACTTT. Translation gives CASSLADPLSPLHF. Drawing the rest from reference TRBV28 and TRBJ1-6, the complete variable domain is DVKVTQSSRYLVKRTGEKVFLECVQDMDHENMFWYRQDPGLGLRLIYFSYDVKMKEKGDIPEGYSVSREKKERFSLILESASTNQTSMYLCASSLADPLSPLHFGNGTRLTVT.

Written as DNA, the CDR3 is TGTGCCAGCAGCCGTACGGTGACTAGCGGGGATACCTACGAGCAGTACTTC. Its translation is CASSRTVTSGDTYEQYF. The chain uses TRBV2 and TRBJ2-7; 11 nucleotides line up with TRBD2. Trimming took 6 bases from V and 2 from J; bases not matched to a gene: 12. Germline V lookup: CDR1 SNHLY, CDR2 FYNNEI. This CDR3 is built from 17 residues.

This clone came up a few times. CDR3 amino acids: CASSSRRSYEKLFF. CDR3 nucleotides: TGTGCCAGCAGCTCCCGCAGATCCTATGAAAAACTGTTTTTT. The chain combines TRBV13 with TRBJ1-4; D gene uncertain. CDR1 and CDR2 from the germline V gene are PRHDT and FYEKMQ (reference sequence). The V and J ends lost 4 bases and 6 bases respectively, with 12 bases between them. The CDR3 has 14 residues.